Many counts were recorded for the clone carrying this T cell receptor beta chain. The antigen is unknown. The length of the CDR3 is 14 residues. Germline V gene data show CDR1 as MDHEN and CDR2 as SYDVKM. V was trimmed by 6 bases and J by 4 bases, leaving 13 bases between them. The source of the sample is a study of T cells in Graves' hyperthyroidism and ophthalmopathy. Overall study findings and caveats: Most thyroid-expanded clonotypes above 0.001 were also found in blood.

Inclusion characteristics of ophthalmopathy patients comprised a Clinical Activity Score of at least 3, a NOSPECS grade of at least 4, and duration under 3 months. RNA transcripts served as the template for amplifying TCR beta CDR3 regions. In the first-round RT-PCR of the TCR CDR3, the HTBI primer set was used. MiXCR, run by TCRdb on the multiplex PCR reads, gives a single entry per CDR3 protein. The data hold about 530,000 distinct CDR3 sequences, with approximately 17% observed a single time. The TCR comes from a woman under 30 with Graves' ophthalmopathy. V gene TRBV28 combines with J gene TRBJ1-5; D is undetermined. Sequencing was performed on blood. CDR3 amino acids: CASSKPGGNQPQHF. Here the CDR3 DNA reads TGTGCCAGCAGCAAGCCAGGCGGTAATCAGCCCCAGCATTTT.